This T cell receptor (beta chain) was documented in a study of T cell changes during pregnancy in multiple sclerosis. The germline CDR1 and CDR2 sequences are MGHDK and SYGVNS. The length of the CDR3 is 16 residues. The ends were cut back, 8 bases at V and 2 bases at J, with 21 bases in the middle. Libraries were prepared by immunoSEQ multiplex PCR; TCRdb keeps only in-frame clonotypes and omits some of them. The sample carries about 59,000 clones, roughly 94% recorded once. The sequence derives from a female donor with multiple sclerosis, enrolled in a pregnancy study. This sample comprised CD8+ T cells from peripheral blood mononuclear cells, obtained after pregnancy. V gene TRBV25-1 combines with J gene TRBJ1-2; D is perhaps TRBD1 (5 bases). In DNA form, the CDR3 reads TGTGCCAGCGTCCTGGGGGGAGGACACTTAAACTATGGCTACACCTTC. It yields the protein CASVLGGGHLNYGYTF.